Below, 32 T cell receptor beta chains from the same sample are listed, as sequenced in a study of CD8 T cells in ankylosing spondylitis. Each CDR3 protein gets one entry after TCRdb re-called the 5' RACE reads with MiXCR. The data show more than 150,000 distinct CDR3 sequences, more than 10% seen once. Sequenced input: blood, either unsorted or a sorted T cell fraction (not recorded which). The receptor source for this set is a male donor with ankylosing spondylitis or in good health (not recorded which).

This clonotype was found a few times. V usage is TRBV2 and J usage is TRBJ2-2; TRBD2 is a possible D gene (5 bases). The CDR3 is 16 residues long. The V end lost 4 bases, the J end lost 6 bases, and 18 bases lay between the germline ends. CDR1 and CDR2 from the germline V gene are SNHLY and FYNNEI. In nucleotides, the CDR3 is TGTGCCAGCAGTGTTTCTTCAATCGGGGAATCCGGGGAGCTGTTTTTT. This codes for CASSVSSIGESGELFF.

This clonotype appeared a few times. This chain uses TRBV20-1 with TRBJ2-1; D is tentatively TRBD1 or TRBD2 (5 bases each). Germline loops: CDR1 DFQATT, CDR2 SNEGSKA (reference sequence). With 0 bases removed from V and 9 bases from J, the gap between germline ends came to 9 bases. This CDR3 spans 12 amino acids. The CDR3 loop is CSARDRGREQFF. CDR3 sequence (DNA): TGCAGTGCTAGAGATCGGGGACGTGAGCAGTTCTTC.

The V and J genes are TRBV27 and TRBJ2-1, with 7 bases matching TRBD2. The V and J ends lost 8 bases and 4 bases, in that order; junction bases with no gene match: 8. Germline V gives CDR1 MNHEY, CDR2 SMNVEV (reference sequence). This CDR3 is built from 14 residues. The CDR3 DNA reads TGTGCCAGCGGAGCGGGATTCAATTACAATGAGCAGTTCTTC. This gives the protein CASGAGFNYNEQFF.

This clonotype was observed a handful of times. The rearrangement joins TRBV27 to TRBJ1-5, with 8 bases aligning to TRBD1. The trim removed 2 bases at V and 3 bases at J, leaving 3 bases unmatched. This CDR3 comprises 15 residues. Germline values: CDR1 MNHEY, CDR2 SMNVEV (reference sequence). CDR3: CASSLGTGPNQPQHF. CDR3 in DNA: TGTGCCAGCAGTTTAGGGACAGGACCCAATCAGCCCCAGCATTTT.

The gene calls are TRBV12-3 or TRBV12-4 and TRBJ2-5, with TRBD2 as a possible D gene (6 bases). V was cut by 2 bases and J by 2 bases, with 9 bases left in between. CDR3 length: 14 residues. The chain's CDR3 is CASSLLAGQETQYF. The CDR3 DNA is TGTGCCAGCAGTTTATTGGCGGGACAAGAGACCCAGTACTTC.

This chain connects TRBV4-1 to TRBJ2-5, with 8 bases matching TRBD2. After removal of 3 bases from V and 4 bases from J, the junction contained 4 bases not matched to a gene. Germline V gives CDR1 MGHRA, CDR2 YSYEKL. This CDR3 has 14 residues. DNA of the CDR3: TGCGCCAGCAGCCACGGCGGGGGGTTAGAGACCCAGTACTTC. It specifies CASSHGGGLETQYF.

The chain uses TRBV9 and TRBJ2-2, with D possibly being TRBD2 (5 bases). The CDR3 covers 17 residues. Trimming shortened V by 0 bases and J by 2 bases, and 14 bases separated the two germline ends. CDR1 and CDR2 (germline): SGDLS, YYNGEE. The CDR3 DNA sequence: TGTGCCAGCAGCGTAGGGAGGTCTCAGGTCAACACCGGGGAGCTGTTTTTT. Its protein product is CASSVGRSQVNTGELFF.

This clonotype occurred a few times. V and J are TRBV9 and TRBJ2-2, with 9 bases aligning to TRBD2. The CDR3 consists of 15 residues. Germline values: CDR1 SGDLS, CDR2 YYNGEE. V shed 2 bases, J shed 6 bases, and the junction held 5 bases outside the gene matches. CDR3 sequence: CASSVAGGPAGELFF. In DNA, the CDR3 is TGTGCCAGCAGCGTTGCGGGAGGGCCGGCCGGGGAGCTGTTTTTT.

In DNA form, the CDR3 reads TGTGCCAGCAGCCCAATTACCGGGGAGCTGTTTTTT. Translation: CASSPITGELFF. The chain is built from TRBV7-9 and TRBJ2-2; the D is unclear. Trimming stripped 5 bases from V and 5 bases from J, with 6 bases between. Germline lookup yields CDR1 SEHNR and CDR2 FQNEAQ (reference sequence). This CDR3 contains 12 residues.

The CDR3 DNA follows: TGTGCCGGGGACAGGGGGCGCGGGGAGCAGTACTTC. Translated: CAGDRGRGEQYF. The genes are TRBV2 and TRBJ2-7; TRBD1 matches 12 bases. V lost 11 bases, J lost 7 bases, and 6 bases stayed unmatched. The CDR3 is made up of 12 amino acids. Looked up from germline, CDR1 is SNHLY and CDR2 is FYNNEI. Supplemented by reference TRBV2 and TRBJ2-7, the full variable domain reads EPEVTQTPSHQVTQMGQEVILRCVPISNHLYFYWYRQILGQKVEFLVSFYNNEISEKSEIFDDQFSVERPDGSNFTLKIRSTKLEDSAMYFCAGDRGRGEQYFGPGTRLTVT.

In DNA form, the CDR3 reads TGCAGCGTTGAAGGTACTCTCTATGGCTACACCTTC. Translating gives CSVEGTLYGYTF. The chain couples TRBV29-1 to TRBJ1-2; D remains ambiguous. Trimming took 1 base from V and 4 from J, leaving 7 bases between them. The CDR3 loop spans 12 amino acids. CDR1 and CDR2 (germline): SQVTM, ANQGSEA.

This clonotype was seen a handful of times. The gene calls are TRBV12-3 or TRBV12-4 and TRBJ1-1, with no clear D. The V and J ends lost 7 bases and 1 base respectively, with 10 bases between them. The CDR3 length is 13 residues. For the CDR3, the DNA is TGTGCCAGCAACCCGGGCCCGAACACTGAAGCTTTCTTT. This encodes CASNPGPNTEAFF.

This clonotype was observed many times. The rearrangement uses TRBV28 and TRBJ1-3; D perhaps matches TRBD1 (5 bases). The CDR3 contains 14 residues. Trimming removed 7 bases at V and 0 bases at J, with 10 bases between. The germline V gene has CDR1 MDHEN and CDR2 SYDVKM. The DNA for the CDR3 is TGTGCCAGCACCCAGACAGTCTCTGGAAACACCATATATTTT. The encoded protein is CASTQTVSGNTIYF.

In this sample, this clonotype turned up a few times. DNA of the CDR3: TGTGCCAGCAGTCAGACAGGTTCCGGGGAGCTGTTTTTT. Translating gives CASSQTGSGELFF. The genes are TRBV12-3 or TRBV12-4 and TRBJ2-2; possible D gene TRBD1, 6 bases. The CDR3 totals 13 residues. V was trimmed by 5 bases and J by 6 bases, leaving 10 bases between them.

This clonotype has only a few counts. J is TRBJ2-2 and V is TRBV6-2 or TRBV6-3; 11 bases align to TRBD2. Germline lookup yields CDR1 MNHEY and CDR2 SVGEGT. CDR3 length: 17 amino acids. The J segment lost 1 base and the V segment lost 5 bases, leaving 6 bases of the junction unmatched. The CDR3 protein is CASSPGLAAMNTGELFF. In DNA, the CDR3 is TGTGCCAGCAGTCCGGGACTAGCGGCGATGAACACCGGGGAGCTGTTTTTT.

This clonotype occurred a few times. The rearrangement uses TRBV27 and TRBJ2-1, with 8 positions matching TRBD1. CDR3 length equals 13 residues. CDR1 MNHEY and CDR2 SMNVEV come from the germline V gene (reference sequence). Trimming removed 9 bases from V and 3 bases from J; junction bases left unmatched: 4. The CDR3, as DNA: TGTGCCAGTGGACAGGGAGACTACAATGAGCAGTTCTTC. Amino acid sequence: CASGQGDYNEQFF.

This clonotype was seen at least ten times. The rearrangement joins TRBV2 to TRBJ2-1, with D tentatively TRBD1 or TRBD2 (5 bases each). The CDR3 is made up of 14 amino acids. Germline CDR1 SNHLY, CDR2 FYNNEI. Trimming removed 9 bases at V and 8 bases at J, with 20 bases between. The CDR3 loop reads CASEGWESAHEQFF. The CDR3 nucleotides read TGTGCCAGTGAGGGGTGGGAATCCGCCCATGAGCAGTTCTTC.

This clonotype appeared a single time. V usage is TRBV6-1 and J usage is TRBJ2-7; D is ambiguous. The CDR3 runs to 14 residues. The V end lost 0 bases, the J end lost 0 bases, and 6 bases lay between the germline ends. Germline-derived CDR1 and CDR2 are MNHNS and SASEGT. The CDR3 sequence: CASSEAWSSYEQYF. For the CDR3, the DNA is TGTGCCAGCAGTGAAGCTTGGAGCTCCTACGAGCAGTACTTC.

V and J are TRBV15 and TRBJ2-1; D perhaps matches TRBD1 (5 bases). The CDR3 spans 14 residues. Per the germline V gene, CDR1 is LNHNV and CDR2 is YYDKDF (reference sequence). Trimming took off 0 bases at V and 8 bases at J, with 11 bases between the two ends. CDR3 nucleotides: TGTGCCACCAGCAGAGACCCCGAAGGGGATGAGCAGTTCTTC. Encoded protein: CATSRDPEGDEQFF.

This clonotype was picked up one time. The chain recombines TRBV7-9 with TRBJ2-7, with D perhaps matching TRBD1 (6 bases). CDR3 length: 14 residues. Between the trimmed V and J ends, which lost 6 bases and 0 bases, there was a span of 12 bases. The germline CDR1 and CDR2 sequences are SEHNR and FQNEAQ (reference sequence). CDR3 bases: TGTGCCAGCAGTTCGACAGGTCCCTCCTACGAGCAGTACTTC. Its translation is CASSSTGPSYEQYF.

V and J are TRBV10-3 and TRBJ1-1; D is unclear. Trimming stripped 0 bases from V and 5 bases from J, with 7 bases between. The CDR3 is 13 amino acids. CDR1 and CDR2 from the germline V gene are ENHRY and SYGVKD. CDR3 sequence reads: CAISESRETEAFF. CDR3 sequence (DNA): TGTGCCATCAGTGAGTCAAGGGAAACTGAAGCTTTCTTT.

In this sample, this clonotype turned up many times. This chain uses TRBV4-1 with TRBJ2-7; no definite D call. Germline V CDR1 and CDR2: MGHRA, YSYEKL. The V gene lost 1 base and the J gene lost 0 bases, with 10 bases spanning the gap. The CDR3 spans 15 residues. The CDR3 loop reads CASSQVADSSYEQYF. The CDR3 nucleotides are TGCGCCAGCAGCCAAGTGGCGGATAGCTCCTACGAGCAGTACTTC.

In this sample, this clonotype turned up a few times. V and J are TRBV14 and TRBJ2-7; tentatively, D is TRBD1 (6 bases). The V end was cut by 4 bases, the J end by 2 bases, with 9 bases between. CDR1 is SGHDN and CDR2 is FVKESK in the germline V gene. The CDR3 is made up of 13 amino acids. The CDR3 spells CASSRTAAYEQYF. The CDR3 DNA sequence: TGTGCCAGCAGCCGGACAGCGGCCTACGAGCAGTACTTC. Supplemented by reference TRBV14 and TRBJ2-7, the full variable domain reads EAGVTQFPSHSVIEKGQTVTLRCDPISGHDNLYWYRRVMGKEIKFLLHFVKESKQDESGMPNNRFLAERTGGTYSTLKVQPAELEDSGVYFCASSRTAAYEQYFGPGTRLTVT.

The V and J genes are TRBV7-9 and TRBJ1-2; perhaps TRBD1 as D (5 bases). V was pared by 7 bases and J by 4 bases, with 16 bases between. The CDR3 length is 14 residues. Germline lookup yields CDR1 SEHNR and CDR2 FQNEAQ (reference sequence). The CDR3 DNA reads TGTGCCAGCACCCTCGGGTTGAGGGGCTATGGCTACACCTTC. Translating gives CASTLGLRGYGYTF.

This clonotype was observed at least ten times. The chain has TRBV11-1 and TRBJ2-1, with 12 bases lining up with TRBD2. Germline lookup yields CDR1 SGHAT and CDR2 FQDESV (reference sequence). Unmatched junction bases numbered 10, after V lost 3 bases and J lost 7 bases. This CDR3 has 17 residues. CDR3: CASSFRTSGVSWNEQFF. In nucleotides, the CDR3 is TGTGCCAGCAGCTTCCGGACTAGCGGGGTTAGCTGGAATGAGCAGTTCTTC.

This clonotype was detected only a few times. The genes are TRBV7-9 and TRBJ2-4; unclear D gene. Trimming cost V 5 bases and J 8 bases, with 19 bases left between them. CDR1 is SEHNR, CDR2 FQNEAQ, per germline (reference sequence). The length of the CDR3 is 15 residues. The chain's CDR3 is CASSPPLALEDIQYF. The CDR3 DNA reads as TGTGCCAGCAGCCCCCCCCTGGCCCTTGAAGACATTCAGTACTTC.

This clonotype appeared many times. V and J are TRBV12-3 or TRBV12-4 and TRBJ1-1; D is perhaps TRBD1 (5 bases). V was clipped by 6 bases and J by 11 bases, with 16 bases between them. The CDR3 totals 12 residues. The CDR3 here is CASSFSGTEAFF. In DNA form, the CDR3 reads TGTGCCAGCAGCTTTTCCGGGACCGAGGCTTTCTTT.

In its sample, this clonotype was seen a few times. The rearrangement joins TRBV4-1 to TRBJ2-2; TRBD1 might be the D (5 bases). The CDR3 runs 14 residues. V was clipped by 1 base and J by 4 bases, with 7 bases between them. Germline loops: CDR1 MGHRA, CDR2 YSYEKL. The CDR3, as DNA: TGCGCCAGCAGCCAAGGGGGCCTCACCGGGGAGCTGTTTTTT. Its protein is CASSQGGLTGELFF.

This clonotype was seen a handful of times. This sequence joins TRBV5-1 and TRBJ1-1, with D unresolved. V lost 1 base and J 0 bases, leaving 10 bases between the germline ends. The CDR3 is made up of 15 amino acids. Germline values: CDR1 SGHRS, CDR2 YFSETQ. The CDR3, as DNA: TGCGCCAGCAGCTTGCGGGGTCCCATGAACACTGAAGCTTTCTTT. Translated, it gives CASSLRGPMNTEAFF.

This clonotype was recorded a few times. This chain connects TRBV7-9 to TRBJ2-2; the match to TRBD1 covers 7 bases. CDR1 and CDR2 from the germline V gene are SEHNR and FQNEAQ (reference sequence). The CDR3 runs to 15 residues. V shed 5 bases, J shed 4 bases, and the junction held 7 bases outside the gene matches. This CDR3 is CASSAGTAITGELFF. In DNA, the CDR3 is TGTGCCAGCAGCGCCGGGACAGCAATCACCGGGGAGCTGTTTTTT.

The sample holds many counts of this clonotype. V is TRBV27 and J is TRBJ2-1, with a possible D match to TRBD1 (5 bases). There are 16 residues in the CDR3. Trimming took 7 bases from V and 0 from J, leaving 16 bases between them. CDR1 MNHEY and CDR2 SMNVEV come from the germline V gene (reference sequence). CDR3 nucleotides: TGTGCCAGCACTCCCTTCCAGGGTCTCTCCTACAATGAGCAGTTCTTC. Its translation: CASTPFQGLSYNEQFF.

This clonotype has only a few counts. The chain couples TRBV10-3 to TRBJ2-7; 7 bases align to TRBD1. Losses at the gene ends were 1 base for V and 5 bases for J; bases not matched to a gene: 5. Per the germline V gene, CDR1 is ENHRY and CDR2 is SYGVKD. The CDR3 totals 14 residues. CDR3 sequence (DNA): TGTGCCATCAGTGAGTGGACAGGAGGACACGAGCAGTACTTC. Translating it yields CAISEWTGGHEQYF.